The rows below give T cell receptor beta chains drawn from one sample of a study of regulatory T cells in long-lasting Graves disease. TCRdb redid the calling of the multiplex PCR reads with MiXCR, one entry per CDR3 protein. The sample records a few hundred thousand distinct CDR3 sequences, roughly 14% being singletons. The data were also submitted as part of a second study, on T cells in Graves' hyperthyroidism and ophthalmopathy.

Specimen: peripheral blood mononuclear cells (PBMCs), collected at new diagnosis, from a patient treated with antithyroid drugs. The receptor source for this set is a man between 25 and 39 years old with Graves disease. CDR3s include the opening cysteine and the closing phenylalanine or tryptophan.

TRBV7-8	TRBJ2-7	CASSSRVWTSGSGSYEQYF
TRBV7-8	TRBJ2-2	CASSWGNPGGELFF
TRBV5-1	TRBJ2-7	CASSRGGTGGTYEQYF
TRBV27	TRBJ1-6	CASRIPGTNNSPLHF
TRBV28	TRBJ2-1	CASSPYPTGISYNEQFF
TRBV12-3/TRBV12-4	TRBJ2-5	CASSLRGSQETQYF
TRBV7-2	TRBJ2-7	CASSLGPPLKQYF
TRBV11-2	TRBJ2-7	CASSLQAQGYEQYF
TRBV12-3/TRBV12-4	TRBJ2-5	CASSTLTPTGWGRETQYF
TRBV5-4	TRBJ2-3	CASSLGTQDFGGTDTQYF
TRBV15	TRBJ2-5	CATSPRLAGETQYF
TRBV3-1	TRBJ1-2	CASSLSGTRSGYTF
TRBV12-5	TRBJ1-5	CASGLDVFRNQPQHF
TRBV7-2	TRBJ2-1	CASNDPGGYEQFF
TRBV28	TRBJ2-4	CASQLAGGPTIQYF
TRBV10-3	TRBJ1-5	CATQMGQRSNQPQHF
TRBV7-2	TRBJ2-1	CASSARGAYNEQFF
TRBV19	TRBJ1-1	CASSIAGQAGPEAFF
TRBV12-5	TRBJ2-2	CASGPGGPGELFF
TRBV3-1	TRBJ2-5	CASSQEWTSGTETQYF
TRBV16	TRBJ2-7	CASSQSYGSYEQYF
TRBV18	TRBJ2-1	CASSPQERADNEQLF
TRBV2	TRBJ2-2	CASSLERYGAAGELFF
TRBV20-1	TRBJ2-1	CSVLAGADEQFF
TRBV20-1	TRBJ1-2	CSARDPDLRNYGYTF
TRBV12-3/TRBV12-4	TRBJ2-3	CASRRTGNTQYF
TRBV10-3	TRBJ2-6	CAISQFSGANVLTF
TRBV20-1	TRBJ1-3	CSARDVVGNTIYF
TRBV6-1	TRBJ2-7	CASSARGRPYEQYF
TRBV15	TRBJ2-1	CATSSTQLYNEQFF
TRBV7-7	TRBJ2-5	CASSIDRRETQYF
TRBV29-1	TRBJ1-2	CSVPDTSKGYTF
TRBV27	TRBJ2-7	CASKLQVTYEQYF
TRBV18	TRBJ1-2	CASSEVTGQVSYGYTF
TRBV9	TRBJ2-7	CASSQDVTSYEQYF
TRBV18	TRBJ2-3	CASSPYLAETSGRYTQYF
TRBV6-2/TRBV6-3	TRBJ1-1	CASSSSTGQNTEAFF
TRBV10-3	TRBJ2-5	CAISAGVLGALETQYF
TRBV20-1	TRBJ2-1	CSAKVLYTELGSYNVQFF
TRBV6-2/TRBV6-3	TRBJ2-1	CASSSSGTPYNEQFF
TRBV2	TRBJ1-5	CASSDNTGGQPQHF
TRBV20-1	TRBJ1-1	CSARAELAFF
TRBV5-6	TRBJ1-1	CASSYRSSPLGAFF
TRBV24-1	TRBJ2-1	CATSDFGGRGYNEQFF
TRBV7-2	TRBJ2-2	CASSWGLASRELFF
TRBV27	TRBJ1-5	CASSTGGTGGNQPQHF